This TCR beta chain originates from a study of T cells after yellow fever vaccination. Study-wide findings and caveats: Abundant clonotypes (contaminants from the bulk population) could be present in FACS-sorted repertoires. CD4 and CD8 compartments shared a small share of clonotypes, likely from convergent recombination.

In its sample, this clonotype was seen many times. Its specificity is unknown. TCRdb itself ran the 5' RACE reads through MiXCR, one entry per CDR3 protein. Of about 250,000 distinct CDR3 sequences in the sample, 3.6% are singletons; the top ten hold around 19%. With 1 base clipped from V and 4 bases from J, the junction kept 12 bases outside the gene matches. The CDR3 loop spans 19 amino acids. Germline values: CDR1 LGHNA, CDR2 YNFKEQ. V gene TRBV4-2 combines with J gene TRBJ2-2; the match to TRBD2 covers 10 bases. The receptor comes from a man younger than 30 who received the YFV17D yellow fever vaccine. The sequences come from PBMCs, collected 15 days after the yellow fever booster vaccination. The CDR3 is CASSQARPAGGRGTGELFF. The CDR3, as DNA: TGTGCCAGCAGCCAAGCAAGGCCAGCGGGGGGGCGTGGCACCGGGGAGCTGTTTTTT.